The clone carrying this T cell receptor (beta chain) was observed a few times. RNA was extracted with the RNeasy kit, and a quantity of roughly 0.5 to 1 ug was reverse transcribed using random hexamers. TCRdb re-analysed the immunoSEQ multiplex PCR reads in MiXCR, keeping a single row per CDR3 protein. The data contain about 120,000 distinct CDR3 sequences, around 94% of them singletons. V was cut by 4 bases and J by 3 bases, with 4 bases left in between. The CDR3 extends over 11 amino acids. Germline CDR1 and CDR2: MNHEY and SMNVEV (reference sequence). These data are taken from a study of CD8 T cells in Susac syndrome.

The chain has TRBV27 and TRBJ2-7; D is undetermined. Sequences were obtained from CD8+ T cells from PBMCs. The receptor was derived from a human donor with Susac syndrome. The CDR3 loop is CASSSYYEQYF. DNA of the CDR3: TGTGCCAGCAGTTCATACTACGAGCAGTACTTC.